This T cell receptor (beta chain) originates from a study of blood T cell repertoires in COVID-19. Looking at the study overall: The United States, Italy and Spain provided the acute and convalescent COVID-19 samples.

The Seattle patients joined while their infection was active and were tracked longitudinally afterward. Per the original data handling: Amplification with reference gene primers provided the estimates of nucleated cell counts. Profiling relied on immunoSEQ multiplex PCR, and the TCRdb table lists in-frame clones only, not all of them. V and J calls and clone size are as listed in that table; D and trimming were resolved from the DNA. This table holds 200,000 to 300,000 clones, around 84% found once. The CDR3 length is 14 residues. Germline lookup yields CDR1 LNHDA and CDR2 SQIVND (reference sequence). V was pared by 5 bases and J by 4 bases, with 14 bases between.

The chain couples TRBV19 to TRBJ1-1; weak D call: TRBD1 (5 bases). The sequencing sample was made of peripheral blood. This TCR was recovered from a woman aged 55-70 years with COVID-19, enrolled during active disease. CDR3 bases: TGTGCCAGTAGTCCCATGGGGGGTCTCACTGAAGCTTTCTTT. Protein: CASSPMGGLTEAFF. Full variable domain (missing parts from reference TRBV19 and TRBJ1-1): DGGITQSPKYLFRKEGQNVTLSCEQNLNHDAMYWYRQDPGQGLRLIYYSQIVNDFQKGDIAEGYSVSREKKESFPLTVTSAQKNPTAFYLCASSPMGGLTEAFFGQGTRLTVV.